Below, 25 T cell receptor beta chains from the same sample are listed, as sequenced in a study of T cells in Graves' hyperthyroidism and ophthalmopathy. The source material, RNA transcripts, was used to amplify TCR beta CDR3 regions. With the HTBI primer set, the TCR CDR3 went through a first round of RT-PCR. TCRdb called the multiplex PCR reads again in MiXCR, with one record for every CDR3 protein. This sample has around 350,000 distinct CDR3 sequences; 13% to 15% occur once, and the top ten carry approximately 20%. The sequenced sample consisted of blood. These receptors all come from a woman aged 55-69 years with Graves' ophthalmopathy.

V usage is TRBV27 and J usage is TRBJ1-6; 10 nucleotides match TRBD1. The trim removed 6 bases at V and 7 bases at J, leaving 6 bases unmatched. The CDR3 is made up of 15 amino acids. Germline V gene lookup returns CDR1 MNHEY and CDR2 SMNVEV (reference sequence). This CDR3 reads CASRARQGANSPLHF. The CDR3 region has the DNA TGTGCCAGCAGGGCAAGACAGGGGGCGAATTCACCCCTCCACTTT.

This clonotype was picked up many times. The rearrangement links TRBV28 to TRBJ2-6, with D maybe TRBD1 (5 bases). From germline, CDR1 is MDHEN and CDR2 SYDVKM. This CDR3 comprises 16 residues. The V gene lost 5 bases and the J gene lost 0 bases, with 11 bases spanning the gap. CDR3 residues: CASSPWGSSGANVLTF. For the CDR3, the DNA is TGTGCCAGCAGTCCCTGGGGCAGCTCTGGGGCCAACGTCCTGACTTTC.

This clonotype was observed a handful of times. The chain is built from TRBV2 and TRBJ1-2, with TRBD1 matching 8 bases. The CDR3 is 15 amino acids. Trimming removed 7 bases from V and 2 bases from J; junction bases left unmatched: 9. The V gene's germline CDR1 is SNHLY and CDR2 FYNNEI. The CDR3 nucleotides read TGTGCCAGCAATCCCCGGACAGGGTCCAACTATGGCTACACCTTC. Translated: CASNPRTGSNYGYTF.

J is TRBJ2-7 and V is TRBV20-1; 10 positions agree with TRBD2. The CDR3 covers 13 residues. Unmatched junction bases numbered 7, after V lost 5 bases and J lost 6 bases. CDR1 and CDR2 (germline): DFQATT, SNEGSKA (reference sequence). The CDR3 coding sequence is TGCAGTGCTGCAAGAGCGGGAGGGGGCGAGCAGTACTTC. It encodes CSAARAGGGEQYF.

V usage is TRBV20-1 and J usage is TRBJ1-1, with TRBD1 matching over 7 bases. CDR1 and CDR2 from the germline V gene are DFQATT and SNEGSKA (reference sequence). V gave up 4 bases and J gave up 3 bases; unmatched junction bases: 11. The CDR3 covers 15 residues. CDR3 nucleotide sequence: TGCAGTGCTACCAGACCCGCAGGGGGGGACACTGAAGCTTTCTTT. It codes for CSATRPAGGDTEAFF.

This clonotype has just a few counts. A much more abundant neighbour one base away suggests this may be a read error. The missing conserved phenylalanine or tryptophan at the end of this CDR3 makes a read error likely. The rearrangement uses TRBV11-2 and TRBJ1-1; 9 positions agree with TRBD1. The CDR3 has 17 residues. Trimming took 5 bases from V and 3 from J; bases not matched to a gene: 13. The germline V gene has CDR1 SGHAT and CDR2 FQNNGV. CDR3 sequence reads: CASSATEQGAGYTEAFS. CDR3 nucleotide sequence: TGTGCCAGCAGCGCAACAGAACAGGGGGCGGGTTACACTGAAGCTTTCTCT.

This clonotype appeared many times. The rearrangement links TRBV6-1 to TRBJ1-1; weak D call: TRBD1 (5 bases). Germline V gene lookup returns CDR1 MNHNS and CDR2 SASEGT. Trimming left V 11 bases short and J 4 bases short, with 11 bases between. The CDR3 runs 11 residues. DNA of the CDR3: TGTGCCTGCCGGAGGGGCACTGAAGCTTTCTTT. Its translation is CACRRGTEAFF.

The rearrangement joins TRBV16 to TRBJ1-4, with TRBD1 matching 10 bases. Germline V gene lookup returns CDR1 KGHSY and CDR2 FQNENV. The V and J ends lost 4 bases and 8 bases, in that order; junction bases with no gene match: 7. This CDR3 spans 15 amino acids. The CDR3 bases are TGTGCCAGCAGCCGGCTGACAGGGGGCGGAGAAAAACTGTTTTTT. Its translation: CASSRLTGGGEKLFF.

This clonotype was counted many times. The rearrangement uses TRBV7-2 and TRBJ2-2; 8 nucleotides align to TRBD2. CDR1 is SGHTA and CDR2 is FQGNSA in the germline V gene. Trimming removed 5 bases from V and 5 bases from J; junction bases left unmatched: 10. There are 16 residues in the CDR3. In DNA, the CDR3 is TGTGCCAGCAGCCATGAGGTGGGACTAGAAACCGGGGAGCTGTTTTTT. This sequence encodes CASSHEVGLETGELFF.

Details on this clonotype: A much larger clonotype is one base distant, so this may be a read error. The chain is built from TRBV11-2 and TRBJ2-7, with D tentatively TRBD1 (5 bases). Germline V gene lookup returns CDR1 SGHAT and CDR2 FQNNGV. The CDR3 has 14 amino acids. The CDR3 DNA sequence: TGTGTCAGCAGCACCAGACAGTACTCCTACGAGCAGTACTTC. This sequence encodes CVSSTRQYSYEQYF.

This clonotype occurred a few times. V usage is TRBV3-1 and J usage is TRBJ1-5, with D uncertain. The germline V gene encodes CDR1 LGHDT and CDR2 YNNKEL (reference sequence). CDR3 size: 15 residues. Trimming took off 1 base at V and 3 bases at J, with 10 bases between the two ends. The DNA of the CDR3 is TGTGCCAGCAGCCAAGCTGGAGGAGCCAATCAGCCCCAGCATTTT. This translates into CASSQAGGANQPQHF.

V is TRBV6-1 and J is TRBJ2-1, with TRBD2 matching over 9 bases. This CDR3 spans 15 amino acids. V gave up 5 bases and J gave up 1 base; unmatched junction bases: 3. In germline, CDR1 is MNHNS, CDR2 SASEGT. The CDR3 coding sequence is TGTGCCAGCAGTAGCGGGAGGCCTTCCTACAATGAGCAGTTCTTC. Translating it yields CASSSGRPSYNEQFF.

This clonotype showed up just a few times. V usage is TRBV19 and J usage is TRBJ2-5; TRBD1 agrees at 10 bases. Per germline, CDR1 LNHDA and CDR2 SQIVND (reference sequence). CDR3 size: 17 residues. V lost 0 bases and J lost 5; bases outside the gene matches: 9. CDR3 nucleotides: TGTGCCAGTAGTATAGACCGACAGGGGGCAGGTCGCGAGACCCAGTACTTC. Its protein product is CASSIDRQGAGRETQYF.

This clonotype was found many times. The V call is TRBV28, the J call TRBJ2-3; D remains unclear. V gave up 6 bases and J gave up 1 base, with 14 bases separating them. There are 15 residues in the CDR3. CDR1 MDHEN and CDR2 SYDVKM come from the germline V gene. The CDR3 sequence is CASSFDQARTDTQYF. The CDR3 coding sequence is TGTGCCAGCAGCTTCGACCAGGCCCGCACAGATACGCAGTATTTT. Variable domain in full (rest from reference TRBV28 and TRBJ2-3): DVKVTQSSRYLVKRTGEKVFLECVQDMDHENMFWYRQDPGLGLRLIYFSYDVKMKEKGDIPEGYSVSREKKERFSLILESASTNQTSMYLCASSFDQARTDTQYFGPGTRLTVL.

The chain is built from TRBV28 and TRBJ2-2; D is unclear. The germline V gene has CDR1 MDHEN and CDR2 SYDVKM. CDR3 length equals 15 residues. With 4 bases removed from V and 0 bases from J, the gap between germline ends came to 9 bases. The CDR3 protein is CASSSRPANTGELFF. The CDR3 DNA reads TGTGCCAGCAGTTCCCGGCCCGCGAACACCGGGGAGCTGTTTTTT. The variable domain in full, completed from reference TRBV28 and TRBJ2-2, reads DVKVTQSSRYLVKRTGEKVFLECVQDMDHENMFWYRQDPGLGLRLIYFSYDVKMKEKGDIPEGYSVSREKKERFSLILESASTNQTSMYLCASSSRPANTGELFFGEGSRLTVL.

This clonotype was picked up many times. This sequence joins TRBV7-9 and TRBJ2-1; TRBD2 aligns across 7 bases. Per the germline V gene, CDR1 is SEHNR and CDR2 is FQNEAQ (reference sequence). V was clipped by 1 base and J by 9 bases; unmatched bases: 6. This CDR3 region has 14 residues. CDR3 nucleotide sequence: TGTGCCAGCAGCTTAGGGCCCCGGGAGGCTGAGCAGTTCTTC. Translating it yields CASSLGPREAEQFF.

The V gene is TRBV5-8, the J gene TRBJ2-3; 8 positions match TRBD2. Germline CDR1 reads SGHTS; CDR2 reads YDEGEE. The CDR3 loop spans 16 amino acids. With 1 base clipped from V and 3 bases from J, the junction kept 7 bases outside the gene matches. The CDR3 coding sequence is TGTGCCAGCAGCTTGATCGGACTAGCACGGACAGATACGCAGTATTTT. It translates to CASSLIGLARTDTQYF.

This clonotype appeared many times. The CDR3 sequence: CASRPLEAGTSEQFF. CDR3 DNA: TGTGCCAGCAGACCTTTGGAAGCGGGAACTTCAGAGCAGTTCTTC. The chain joins TRBV27 to TRBJ2-1; 7 bases fit TRBD2. J was trimmed by 10 bases and V by 6 bases; bases with no gene match: 15. Germline CDR1 MNHEY, CDR2 SMNVEV (reference sequence). The CDR3 contains 15 residues.

In this sample, this clonotype turned up many times. The chain is built from TRBV28 and TRBJ2-7; D is uncertain. Deletions cut 5 bases from V and 3 bases from J, with 5 bases between. Germline V lookup: CDR1 MDHEN, CDR2 SYDVKM. This CDR3 has 11 residues. CDR3 sequence (DNA): TGTGCCAGCAGTCCGCACTACGAGCAGTACTTC. It codes for CASSPHYEQYF.

V gene TRBV5-8 combines with J gene TRBJ2-7, with D perhaps TRBD1 (6 bases). Trimming took off 4 bases at V and 9 bases at J, with 14 bases between the two ends. Germline CDR1 is SGHTS and CDR2 is YDEGEE. This CDR3 region has 12 residues. The DNA of the CDR3 is TGTGCCAGCAGCCATCGAGGGGGAGTGCAGTACTTC. Its translation is CASSHRGGVQYF.

This clonotype has just a few counts. This sequence joins TRBV11-3 and TRBJ2-5; 10 nucleotides align to TRBD1. V was clipped by 0 bases and J by 5 bases; unmatched bases: 3. The germline V gene has CDR1 SGHNT and CDR2 YENEEA. This CDR3 contains 15 residues. CDR3 DNA sequence: TGTGCCAGCAGCTTAGATGGGACAGGGGTGGAGACCCAGTACTTC. Translation gives CASSLDGTGVETQYF. Full variable domain (rest looked up from reference TRBV11-3 and TRBJ2-5): EAGVVQSPRYKIIEKKQPVAFWCNPISGHNTLYWYLQNLGQGPELLIRYENEEAVDDSQLPKDRFSAERLKGVDSTLKIQPAELGDSAVYLCASSLDGTGVETQYFGPGTRLLVL.

The CDR3 DNA follows: TGTGCCAGCAGTGCAAGGACAGGGGGCTCCGGGGAGCTGTTTTTT. Its protein is CASSARTGGSGELFF. The chain couples TRBV25-1 to TRBJ2-2; TRBD1 matches 11 bases. The CDR3 is 15 amino acids. Germline trimming cut 4 bases from V and 6 bases from J; bases unmatched to any gene: 4. The V gene's germline CDR1 is MGHDK and CDR2 SYGVNS.

This clonotype showed up many times. The CDR3 bases are TGTGCCAGCAGCCAGGGACTGGCTAGGGGAGAGCAGTACTTC. Its translation: CASSQGLARGEQYF. The genes are TRBV3-1 and TRBJ2-7, with D maybe TRBD2 (6 bases). Per germline, CDR1 LGHDT and CDR2 YNNKEL (reference sequence). The CDR3 extends over 14 amino acids. V was shortened by 3 bases and J by 7 bases, with 16 bases between the two germline ends.

This clonotype was observed many times. The chain links TRBV27 to TRBJ2-7, with D unresolved. The CDR3 is 14 residues long. The germline V and J ends were trimmed by 8 bases and 5 bases, with 19 bases remaining between them. Germline lookup yields CDR1 MNHEY and CDR2 SMNVEV (reference sequence). CDR3 DNA: TGTGCCAGCGGCTTCACGCCCCGGTTTCACGAGCAGTACTTC. Protein: CASGFTPRFHEQYF.

V usage is TRBV7-8 and J usage is TRBJ1-5, with TRBD1 as a possible D gene (6 bases). CDR3 length equals 14 residues. Germline CDR1 SGHVS, CDR2 FQNEAQ. V lost 5 bases, J lost 3 bases, and 11 bases lay in between. CDR3 residues: CASSRTGINQPQHF. The DNA for the CDR3 is TGTGCCAGCAGCCGTACAGGGATCAATCAGCCCCAGCATTTT. The entire variable domain, with the rest obtained from reference TRBV7-8 and TRBJ1-5, is as follows: GAGVSQSPRYKVAKRGQDVALRCDPISGHVSLFWYQQALGQGPEFLTYFQNEAQLDKSGLPSDRFFAERPEGSVSTLKIQRTQQEDSAVYLCASSRTGINQPQHFGDGTRLSIL.